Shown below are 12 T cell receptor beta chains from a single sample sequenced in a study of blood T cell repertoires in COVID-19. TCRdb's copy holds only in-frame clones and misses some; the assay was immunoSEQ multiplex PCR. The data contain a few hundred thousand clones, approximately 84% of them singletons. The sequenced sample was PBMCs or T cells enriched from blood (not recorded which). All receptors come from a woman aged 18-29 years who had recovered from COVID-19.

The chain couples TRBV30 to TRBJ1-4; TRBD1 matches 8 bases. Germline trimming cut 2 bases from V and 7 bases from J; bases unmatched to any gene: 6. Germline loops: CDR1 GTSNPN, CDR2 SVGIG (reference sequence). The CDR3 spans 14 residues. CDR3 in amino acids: CAWSPPTGVEKLFF. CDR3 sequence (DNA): TGTGCCTGGAGTCCACCGACAGGGGTTGAAAAACTGTTTTTT.

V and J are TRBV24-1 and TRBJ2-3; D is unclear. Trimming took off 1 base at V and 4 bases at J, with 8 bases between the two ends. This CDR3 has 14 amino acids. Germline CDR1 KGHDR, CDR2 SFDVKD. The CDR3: CATSDFARPDTQYF. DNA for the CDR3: TGTGCCACCAGTGATTTTGCGCGTCCAGATACGCAGTATTTT.

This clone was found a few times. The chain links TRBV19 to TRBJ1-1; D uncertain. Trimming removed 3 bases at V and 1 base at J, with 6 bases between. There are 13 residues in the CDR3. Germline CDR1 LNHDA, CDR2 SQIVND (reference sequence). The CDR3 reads CASSMRRNTEAFF. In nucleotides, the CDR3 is TGTGCCAGTAGTATGCGGAGGAACACTGAAGCTTTCTTT.

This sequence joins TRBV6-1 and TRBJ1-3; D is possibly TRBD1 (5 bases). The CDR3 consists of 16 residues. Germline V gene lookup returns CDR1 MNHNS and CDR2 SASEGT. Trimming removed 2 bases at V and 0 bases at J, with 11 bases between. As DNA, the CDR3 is TGTGCCAGCAGTGAATGGGGACTATCCTCTGGAAACACCATATATTTT. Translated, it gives CASSEWGLSSGNTIYF.

CDR3 protein: CASSPSPSYEQYF. The CDR3 DNA follows: TGCGCCAGCAGCCCGTCCCCCTCCTACGAGCAGTACTTC. The genes are TRBV5-1 and TRBJ2-7; no reliable D call. CDR3 length equals 13 residues. Germline CDR1 and CDR2: SGHRS and YFSETQ. V gave up 4 bases and J gave up 0 bases, with 8 bases separating them.

The CDR3 loop is CATSERENEQFF. Here the CDR3 DNA reads TGTGCCACCAGTGAAAGGGAGAATGAGCAGTTCTTC. The chain combines TRBV24-1 with TRBJ2-1; maybe TRBD2 (5 bases). This CDR3 region has 12 residues. From germline, CDR1 is KGHDR and CDR2 SFDVKD. The V end lost 4 bases, the J end lost 7 bases, and 7 bases lay between the germline ends.

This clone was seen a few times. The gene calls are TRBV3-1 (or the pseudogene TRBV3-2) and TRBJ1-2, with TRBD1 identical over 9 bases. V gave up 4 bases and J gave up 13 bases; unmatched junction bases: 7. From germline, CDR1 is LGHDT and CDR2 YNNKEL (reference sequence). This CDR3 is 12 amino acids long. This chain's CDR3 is CASSLTGGACTF. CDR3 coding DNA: TGTGCCAGCAGCCTCACAGGGGGCGCCTGCACCTTC.

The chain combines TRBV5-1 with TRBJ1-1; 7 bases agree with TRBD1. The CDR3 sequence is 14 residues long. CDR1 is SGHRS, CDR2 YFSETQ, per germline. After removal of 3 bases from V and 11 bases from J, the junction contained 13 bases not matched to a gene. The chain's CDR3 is CASSSGQAIVEAFF. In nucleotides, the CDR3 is TGCGCCAGCAGCTCCGGACAGGCAATTGTGGAGGCTTTCTTT.

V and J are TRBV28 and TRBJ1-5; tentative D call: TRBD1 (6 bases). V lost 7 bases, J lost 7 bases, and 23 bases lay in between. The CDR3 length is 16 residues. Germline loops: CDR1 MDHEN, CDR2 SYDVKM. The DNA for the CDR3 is TGTGCCAGCAATTCGGCAGGGGCGCGAGAAATCCAGCCCCAGCATTTT. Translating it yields CASNSAGAREIQPQHF.

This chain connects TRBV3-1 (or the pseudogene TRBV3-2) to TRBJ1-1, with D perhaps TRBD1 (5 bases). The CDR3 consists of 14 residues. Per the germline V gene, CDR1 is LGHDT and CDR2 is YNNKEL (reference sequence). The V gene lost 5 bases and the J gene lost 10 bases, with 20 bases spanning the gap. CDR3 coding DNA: TGTGCCAGCAGCGCCGCTCAGGGTTTGGGTTCAGCTTTCTTT. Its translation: CASSAAQGLGSAFF.

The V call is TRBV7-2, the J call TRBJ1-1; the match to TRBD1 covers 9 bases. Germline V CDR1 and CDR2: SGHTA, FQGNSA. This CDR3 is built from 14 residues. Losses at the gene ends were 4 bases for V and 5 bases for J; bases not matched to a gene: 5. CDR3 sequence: CASSSGQGSTEAFF. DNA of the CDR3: TGTGCCAGCAGCTCCGGACAGGGGAGTACTGAAGCTTTCTTT.

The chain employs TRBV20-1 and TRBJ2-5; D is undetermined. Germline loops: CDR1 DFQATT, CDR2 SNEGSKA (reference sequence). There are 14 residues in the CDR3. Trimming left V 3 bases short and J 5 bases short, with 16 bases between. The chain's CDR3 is CSASFDSPAETQYF. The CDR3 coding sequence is TGCAGTGCTAGTTTCGACTCCCCGGCCGAGACCCAGTACTTC.